Shown below are 32 T cell receptor beta chains from a single sample sequenced in a study of blood T cell repertoires in COVID-19. Libraries were prepared by immunoSEQ multiplex PCR; TCRdb keeps only in-frame clonotypes and omits some of them. Of about 150,000 clones listed, around 79% are singletons. Material: peripheral blood. These TCRs come from a man older than 75 with acute or convalescent COVID-19.

This clone was counted between two and nine times. CDR3 residues: CATSRETGGSYNEQFF. CDR3 nucleotides: TGTGCCACCAGCAGGGAAACAGGGGGCTCCTACAATGAGCAGTTCTTC. This chain joins TRBV15 and TRBJ2-1, with 8 bases matching TRBD1. V dropped 3 bases and J dropped 0; count of bases not matched to a gene: 4. The CDR3 has 16 residues. Germline V gene data show CDR1 as LNHNV and CDR2 as YYDKDF (reference sequence).

This clone showed up just a few times. J is TRBJ2-3 and V is TRBV29-1, with 7 bases that match TRBD2. Germline V gives CDR1 SQVTM, CDR2 ANQGSEA. J gave up 4 bases and V 6 bases, and 4 bases lay outside the gene matches. This CDR3 region has 12 residues. In DNA form, the CDR3 reads TGCAGCGTCAGACTAGCATCAGATACGCAGTATTTT. Translation gives CSVRLASDTQYF.

V usage is TRBV6-5 and J usage is TRBJ1-2; perhaps TRBD1 as D (6 bases). CDR1 is MNHEY and CDR2 is SVGAGI in the germline V gene. The CDR3 sequence is 13 residues long. The V end lost 5 bases, the J end lost 8 bases, and 15 bases lay between the germline ends. The DNA for the CDR3 is TGTGCCAGCAGTACGGACAGCCTCGAGGGCTACACCTTC. The encoded protein is CASSTDSLEGYTF.

This clone was picked up one time. The chain employs TRBV28 and TRBJ2-7; TRBD2 matches 8 bases. V lost 4 bases to trimming and J lost 5 bases; unmatched junction nucleotides: 7. CDR1 is MDHEN and CDR2 is SYDVKM in the germline V gene. The CDR3 totals 14 residues. CDR3 region: CASSSPGGADEQYV. Written as DNA, the CDR3 is TGTGCCAGCAGTTCCCCGGGGGGGGCGGACGAGCAGTACGTC.

The rearrangement uses TRBV6-1 and TRBJ2-7, with a possible D match to TRBD2 (6 bases). V was trimmed by 2 bases and J by 6 bases, leaving 11 bases between them. The CDR3 totals 13 residues. Germline V gives CDR1 MNHNS, CDR2 SASEGT. CDR3 sequence reads: CASSETGLREQYV. The CDR3 nucleotides are TGTGCCAGCAGTGAAACGGGACTCCGCGAGCAGTACGTC.

The V gene is TRBV5-1, the J gene TRBJ1-4; TRBD1 matches 7 bases. V was pared by 2 bases and J by 0 bases, with 1 base of the junction left unmatched. The germline V gene has CDR1 SGHRS and CDR2 YFSETQ. The length of the CDR3 is 15 residues. CDR3 sequence reads: CASSLDRATNEKLFF. The CDR3 nucleotides read TGCGCCAGCAGCTTAGACAGGGCAACTAATGAAAAACTGTTTTTT.

The V gene is TRBV9, the J gene TRBJ2-1; 9 positions agree with TRBD1. The germline V gene encodes CDR1 SGDLS and CDR2 YYNGEE. Losses at the gene ends were 4 bases for V and 8 bases for J; bases not matched to a gene: 7. The CDR3 loop spans 14 amino acids. The CDR3, as DNA: TGTGCCAGCAGCCCTGGGACAGGGTTTGATGAGCAGTTCTTC. Translation: CASSPGTGFDEQFF.

This clone showed up just a few times. The chain couples TRBV28 to TRBJ1-5; 8 nucleotides align to TRBD1. V lost 7 bases and J lost 5; bases outside the gene matches: 7. CDR3 length: 14 residues. Germline values: CDR1 MDHEN, CDR2 SYDVKM. Here the CDR3 reads CASTQQGGHQPQHF. The CDR3 DNA reads TGTGCCAGCACCCAACAGGGGGGCCATCAGCCCCAGCATTTT. The whole variable domain, remainder taken from reference TRBV28 and TRBJ1-5, is DVKVTQSSRYLVKRTGEKVFLECVQDMDHENMFWYRQDPGLGLRLIYFSYDVKMKEKGDIPEGYSVSREKKERFSLILESASTNQTSMYLCASTQQGGHQPQHFGDGTRLSIL.

This clone was detected only a few times. The chain recombines TRBV6-5 with TRBJ2-2; TRBD1 might be the D (6 bases). Germline V gene data show CDR1 as MNHEY and CDR2 as SVGAGI. The CDR3 is 14 residues long. Between the trimmed V and J ends, which lost 5 bases and 1 base, there was a span of 8 bases. The CDR3 region has the DNA TGTGCCAGCAGTCCGGGACAGAACACCGGGGAGCTGTTTTTT. Its protein is CASSPGQNTGELFF.

This chain connects TRBV11-2 to TRBJ2-5; a possible D gene is TRBD1 (6 bases). From germline, CDR1 is SGHAT and CDR2 FQNNGV. Trimming cost V 3 bases and J 5 bases, with 10 bases left between them. The CDR3 covers 13 residues. CDR3 in amino acids: CASSLWGQETQYF. As DNA, the CDR3 is TGTGCCAGCAGCTTGTGGGGGCAGGAGACCCAGTACTTC.

Of note for this clone: Other DNA variants within this sample encode the same CDR3. V gene TRBV28 combines with J gene TRBJ1-2; 10 nucleotides line up with TRBD1. The CDR3 is 14 residues long. Germline V lookup: CDR1 MDHEN, CDR2 SYDVKM. V shed 5 bases, J shed 3 bases, and the junction held 3 bases outside the gene matches. CDR3 bases: TGTGCCAGCAGTCCGGGGACAGGGGACTATGGCTACACCTTC. This translates into CASSPGTGDYGYTF.

The CDR3 loop reads CASSPLASGGLSTDTQYF. DNA for the CDR3: TGTGCCAGCTCACCACTGGCTAGCGGGGGCCTTAGCACAGATACGCAGTATTTT. The chain joins TRBV18 to TRBJ2-3; 10 bases fit TRBD2. The germline V gene encodes CDR1 KGHSH and CDR2 LQKENI. This CDR3 has 18 residues. Trimming cost V 1 base and J 0 bases; bases outside gene matches: 7.

This rearrangement joins TRBV6-5 to TRBJ1-1, with D tentatively TRBD1 (6 bases). The germline V gene has CDR1 MNHEY and CDR2 SVGAGI. V was trimmed by 5 bases and J by 8 bases, leaving 12 bases between them. The CDR3 has 12 residues. This CDR3 is CASSNPGTEAFF. CDR3 nucleotides: TGTGCCAGCAGTAACCCCGGGACAGAAGCTTTCTTT.

J is TRBJ2-1 and V is TRBV2; a weak D match, TRBD1 (5 bases). Trimming removed 5 bases at V and 8 bases at J, with 13 bases between. Germline V gives CDR1 SNHLY, CDR2 FYNNEI. The CDR3 has 13 amino acids. In nucleotides, the CDR3 is TGTGCCAGCAGTCAGGGCCCCGGACATGAGCAGTTCTTC. Translation gives CASSQGPGHEQFF.

In this sample, this clone turned up once. V is TRBV21-1 and J is TRBJ2-2; the table calls TRBD2, which could not be checked here. TRBV21-1 is recorded as a pseudogene. This CDR3 comprises 15 residues. The CDR3 sequence: CAIPSGGRGTGELFF. CDR3 DNA sequence: TGTGCCATCCCAAGCGGGGGCCGAGGCACCGGGGAGCTGTTTTTT.

This rearrangement joins TRBV30 to TRBJ2-5, with a weak D call TRBD2 (6 bases). The CDR3 runs 17 residues. V was clipped by 3 bases and J by 0 bases, with 20 bases between them. Germline values: CDR1 GTSNPN, CDR2 SVGIG (reference sequence). CDR3 nucleotide sequence: TGTGCCTGGAGCGGGAGTCTTAGCGGACTTTACCAAGAGACCCAGTACTTC. Encoded protein: CAWSGSLSGLYQETQYF.

The genes are TRBV18 and TRBJ2-5; 8 bases fit TRBD1. V shed 4 bases and J 1 base; nucleotides not matched to a gene: 2. Germline CDR1 KGHSH, CDR2 LQKENI. The length of the CDR3 is 14 residues. CDR3 amino acids: CASSLDRGQETQYF. The CDR3 bases are TGTGCCAGCTCACTTGACAGGGGCCAAGAGACCCAGTACTTC.

This clone was seen a few times. This sequence joins TRBV6-5 and TRBJ1-1; D is possibly TRBD1 (6 bases). CDR3 size: 12 residues. The V and J ends lost 6 bases and 8 bases respectively, with 13 bases between them. From germline, CDR1 is MNHEY and CDR2 SVGAGI. The CDR3 DNA reads TGTGCCAGCAGCTCCCGGACAGCAGAAGCTTTCTTT. Protein sequence: CASSSRTAEAFF.

This clone has a handful of counts. The V and J genes are TRBV6-5 and TRBJ1-1, with D unresolved. With 6 bases removed from V and 1 base from J, the gap between germline ends came to 15 bases. From germline, CDR1 is MNHEY and CDR2 SVGAGI. The CDR3 length is 15 residues. The chain's CDR3 is CASRFDVQPNTEAFF. CDR3 bases: TGTGCCAGCAGGTTCGACGTACAGCCGAACACTGAAGCTTTCTTT.

The rearrangement links TRBV27 to TRBJ2-2; D may be TRBD1 (6 bases). V was cut by 4 bases and J by 6 bases, with 9 bases left in between. This CDR3 is built from 13 residues. Germline values: CDR1 MNHEY, CDR2 SMNVEV (reference sequence). CDR3 residues: CASSSYRAGELFF. The CDR3 DNA is TGTGCCAGCAGTTCTTACAGGGCCGGGGAGCTGTTTTTT.

The chain is built from TRBV21-1 and TRBJ2-7; the D segment call TRBD2 is taken from the table without a DNA check. TRBV21-1 is a listed pseudogene. This CDR3 spans 18 amino acids. DNA for the CDR3: TGTGCCAGCAGCATACCAAAGTTGAGGCGGGGGAGCTCCTACGAGCAGTACGTC. Translation: CASSIPKLRRGSSYEQYV.

The chain has TRBV2 and TRBJ2-1; possibly TRBD1 for D (6 bases). The length of the CDR3 is 17 residues. In germline, CDR1 is SNHLY, CDR2 FYNNEI. Trimming removed 1 base from V and 2 bases from J, with 15 bases in between. For the CDR3, the DNA is TGTGCCAGCAGTGAAGTCGGCGGAACAGGGACCTACAATGAGCAGTTCTTC. Amino acid sequence: CASSEVGGTGTYNEQFF.

The V call is TRBV2, the J call TRBJ1-5; TRBD1 is a possible D gene (6 bases). Germline V gene sequence: CDR1 SNHLY, CDR2 FYNNEI. V was shortened by 3 bases and J by 0 bases, with 27 bases between the two germline ends. The length of the CDR3 is 21 residues. For the CDR3, the DNA is TGTGCCAGCAGTGATCCCTTCTTGGCGCCGGGACAACCTTTTAGCAATCAGCCCCAGCATTTT. This sequence encodes CASSDPFLAPGQPFSNQPQHF. Combining the CDR3 with reference TRBV2 and TRBJ1-5 gives the whole variable domain EPEVTQTPSHQVTQMGQEVILRCVPISNHLYFYWYRQILGQKVEFLVSFYNNEISEKSEIFDDQFSVERPDGSNFTLKIRSTKLEDSAMYFCASSDPFLAPGQPFSNQPQHFGDGTRLSIL.

The chain is built from TRBV5-1 and TRBJ2-7; TRBD1 aligns across 7 bases. The CDR3 contains 18 residues. Germline CDR1 is SGHRS and CDR2 is YFSETQ. After removal of 3 bases from V and 6 bases from J, the junction contained 21 bases not matched to a gene. CDR3 nucleotides: TGCGCCAGCAGCTACGGCTTCGCGGCACTAGGGGGCGAGGCCGAGCAGTACTTC. This sequence encodes CASSYGFAALGGEAEQYF.

This chain links TRBV12-3 or TRBV12-4 with TRBJ1-1, with D unresolved. The CDR3 covers 13 residues. Between the trimmed V and J ends, which lost 5 bases and 1 base, there was a span of 8 bases. Here the CDR3 reads CASSPEQNTEAFF. DNA for the CDR3: TGTGCCAGCAGTCCCGAACAGAACACTGAAGCTTTCTTT.

The sample holds a few counts of this clone. The chain uses TRBV7-3 and TRBJ1-6, with 7 bases matching TRBD1. The CDR3 consists of 14 residues. Germline CDR1 reads SGHTA; CDR2 reads FQGTGA. V dropped 5 bases and J dropped 7; count of bases not matched to a gene: 5. Here the CDR3 reads CASSLGTANSPLHF. In DNA form, the CDR3 reads TGTGCCAGCAGCCTCGGGACAGCAAATTCACCCCTCCACTTT.

The rearrangement links TRBV7-9 to TRBJ2-3; D is unresolved. There are 15 residues in the CDR3. The germline V gene has CDR1 SEHNR and CDR2 FQNEAQ (reference sequence). The V end was cut by 5 bases, the J end by 0 bases, with 12 bases between. The CDR3 is CASSPVPSSTDTQYF. The CDR3 DNA reads TGTGCCAGCAGCCCAGTTCCCTCTAGCACAGATACGCAGTATTTT.

J is TRBJ2-2 and V is TRBV5-4; D gene uncertain. V lost 0 bases, J lost 5 bases, and 8 bases lay in between. Germline V gene lookup returns CDR1 SGHNT and CDR2 YYREEE (reference sequence). This CDR3 is built from 14 residues. CDR3 bases: TGTGCCAGCAGCTTGGGCGCGCCAACCGGGGAGCTGTTTTTT. The encoded protein is CASSLGAPTGELFF.

The gene calls are TRBV5-1 and TRBJ2-3; 8 nucleotides match TRBD2. The CDR3 is 16 amino acids. Germline V gene lookup returns CDR1 SGHRS and CDR2 YFSETQ. Germline trimming cut 5 bases from V and 1 base from J; bases unmatched to any gene: 9. The CDR3 DNA reads as TGCGCCAGCAGGAACGCGGGGGGAGTGGGCACAGATACGCAGTATTTT. Encoded protein: CASRNAGGVGTDTQYF.

Worth noting for this clone: Other DNA sequences in the sample encode the same CDR3. The chain carries TRBV12-3 or TRBV12-4 and TRBJ2-5; D is uncertain. This CDR3 has 12 amino acids. The germline V and J ends were trimmed by 2 bases and 5 bases, with 6 bases remaining between them. The CDR3 reads CASSLLVETQYF. DNA of the CDR3: TGTGCCAGCAGTTTACTTGTCGAGACCCAGTACTTC.

This chain connects TRBV7-2 to TRBJ2-3; a possible D gene is TRBD2 (6 bases). The V end was cut by 6 bases, the J end by 7 bases, with 11 bases between. The CDR3 is 12 amino acids. Germline values: CDR1 SGHTA, CDR2 FQGNSA. The CDR3 DNA follows: TGTGCCAGCAGAGCTAGCGCAAATACGCAGTATTTT. Amino acid sequence: CASRASANTQYF.

V and J are TRBV27 and TRBJ2-7, with 7 bases that match TRBD1. In germline, CDR1 is MNHEY, CDR2 SMNVEV (reference sequence). With 8 bases clipped from V and 3 bases from J, the junction kept 4 bases outside the gene matches. The CDR3 contains 12 residues. CDR3 region: CASPRDSYEQYV. In nucleotides, the CDR3 is TGTGCCAGCCCTCGGGACAGCTACGAGCAGTACGTC.